This TCR beta chain appears in the sequencing data of a study of a mutant IDH1 vaccine in newly diagnosed glioma. As for the study in general: In some groups vaccination began 4-6 weeks post-radiotherapy; others received it with temozolomide.

The assay was immunoSEQ multiplex PCR, and TCRdb's table has in-frame clones only and misses some. Of around 40,000 clones in the sample, around 74% were seen once. CDR1 and CDR2 from the germline V gene are SGHVS and FNYEAQ. V dropped 3 bases and J dropped 6 bases, with 11 bases sitting between them. The CDR3 contains 13 residues. Of note for this clone: Antigen specificity is unknown.

The time point was: week 23, last vaccination. Doses of 300 ug of mutant IDH1 20-mer peptide were given with topical imiquimod. The source of this sequence is a man between 50 and 59 years old with glioma. The chain is built from TRBV7-6 and TRBJ1-1; D gene unclear. Sequenced here: PBMCs, sampled from a glioma patient whose treatment included an IDH1 peptide vaccine. DNA of the CDR3: TGTGCCAGCAGCTTCACTTTGTCGGCTGAAGCTTTCTTT. Translating gives CASSFTLSAEAFF. Together with reference TRBV7-6 and TRBJ1-1, the CDR3 gives the full variable domain: GAGVSQSPRYKVTKRGQDVALRCDPISGHVSLYWYRQALGQGPEFLTYFNYEAQQDKSGLPNDRFSAERPEGSISTLTIQRTEQRDSAMYRCASSFTLSAEAFFGQGTRLTVV.